Listed below are T cell receptor beta chains from one sample, sequenced in a study of CD8 T cells in Susac syndrome. A single record per CDR3 protein comes from TCRdb applying MiXCR to the immunoSEQ multiplex PCR reads. Of under 350,000 distinct CDR3 sequences in the sample, about 92% were seen once. Sequenced input: CD4+ T cells from PBMCs. The receptors stem from a human donor with multiple sclerosis. The conserved cysteine and the conserved F or W are not part of the CDR3 here.

TRBV5-1	ASSPDRSPYEQY
TRBV18	ASSPSGGPRAQY
TRBV6-1	ASSPRQGPTNEQF
TRBV14	ASSQGISGGDNEQF
TRBV7-9	ASSFLGESYEQY
TRBV4-3	ASSQGGSGSYEQY
TRBV20-1	SAWDKGSGNTIY
TRBV7-3	ASSLLGPDTQY
TRBV12-5	ASGRIDTAATEAF
TRBV14	ASSQDLIVGTQY
TRBV3-1	ASSQFLPGTGESGTQY